The sequence of this T cell receptor beta chain was determined in a study of beta chain features in type 1 diabetes. Study observations and caveats: A potential PCR bias toward shorter templates would be equal in patient and control samples. Moderate but significant shortening of TCRB CDR3s was recorded in all four CD4+ subsets from Type 1 diabetes patients.

The CDR3 totals 13 residues. Germline CDR1 is MNHEY and CDR2 is SMNVEV (reference sequence). V shed 5 bases and J shed 1 base, with 8 bases lying between them. The single heparinised draw taken from each donor contained about 110 mL of blood on average. Note on this clone: What it recognizes is unknown.

Every isolated RNA sample was fully reverse transcribed, so sequencing captured expressed TCRB transcripts. This table comes from immunoSEQ multiplex PCR, and its TCRdb copy is limited to in-frame clones, with some not included. The table shows tens of thousands of clones, with under 75% occurring only once. The chain is built from TRBV27 and TRBJ2-5, with D unresolved. The sequence was collected from a man between 18 and 29 years old with type 1 diabetes. The sample comprised Tregs from blood. CDR3 in amino acids: CASSPKPQETQYF. CDR3 nucleotide sequence: TGTGCCAGCAGTCCGAAGCCCCAAGAGACCCAGTACTTC.